This TCR beta chain is from a study of shared clonotypes between healthy human individuals. The CDR3 is 13 amino acids. The V gene's germline CDR1 is SGHTS and CDR2 YDEGEE. Trimming shortened V by 2 bases and J by 2 bases, and 6 bases separated the two germline ends. In replicate PCRs of sorted subsets, roughly 210 ng DNA, some 28,000 T cell genomes, was used. The method was immunoSEQ multiplex PCR; TCRdb's version includes in-frame clones alone and lacks a portion of them. The data contain around 990,000 clones, roughly 77% of them seen just once; the ten biggest clones take up 0.7% to 0.95%. Partitioning of CD4+ cells yielded a CD45RA+ naive subset and a CD45RA-negative memory subset.

The V gene is TRBV5-8, the J gene TRBJ2-3; perhaps TRBD2 as D (5 bases). The clonotype originates from a man aged 18 to 30 in good health. Some clones in this sample may be carry-over from other donors' samples. The specimen was memory CD4+ T cells from PBMCs. Subset reported: CD45RA-negative fraction. CDR3 region: CASSLRDTDTQYF. In nucleotides, the CDR3 is TGTGCCAGCAGCTTACGGGACACAGATACGCAGTATTTT. Complete variable domain (other parts from reference TRBV5-8 and TRBJ2-3): EAGVTQSPTHLIKTRGQQATLRCSPISGHTSVYWYQQALGLGLQFLLWYDEGEERNRGNFPPRFSGRQFPNYSSELNVNALELEDSALYLCASSLRDTDTQYFGPGTRLTVL.